This passage covers 32 T cell receptor beta chains from one sample sequenced in a study of T cell responses to AZD1222 COVID-19 vaccine. Sequencing used immunoSEQ multiplex PCR; TCRdb keeps in-frame clones, though not all of them. Among tens of thousands of clones listed, under 95% were seen once. The source material was peripheral blood, sampled on day 0 of AZD1222 vaccination. These receptors all stem from an adult in good health.

The chain joins TRBV11-3 to TRBJ2-1; D unresolved. This CDR3 is 13 amino acids long. Germline CDR1 and CDR2: SGHNT and YENEEA. V was trimmed by 2 bases and J by 5 bases, leaving 7 bases between them. The CDR3 sequence is CASSLMLDNEQFF. The CDR3 nucleotides read TGTGCCAGCAGCTTAATGCTGGACAATGAGCAGTTCTTC.

This chain joins TRBV10-3 and TRBJ2-7; 10 bases agree with TRBD1. The CDR3 covers 17 residues. The V gene's germline CDR1 is ENHRY and CDR2 SYGVKD. The V and J ends lost 3 bases and 4 bases, in that order; junction bases with no gene match: 12. CDR3 sequence (DNA): TGTGCCATCAGTGAAGTGATGGGGGGACAGGGGACTTACGAGCAGTACTTC. It encodes CAISEVMGGQGTYEQYF.

This clone was seen more than once but under ten times. The chain carries TRBV14 and TRBJ1-2; D unclear. Trimming took off 4 bases at V and 4 bases at J, with 13 bases between the two ends. CDR1 SGHDN and CDR2 FVKESK come from the germline V gene. This CDR3 comprises 14 residues. CDR3 DNA sequence: TGTGCCAGCAGCCCCTTTCAGGAGATCTATGGCTACACCTTC. It translates to CASSPFQEIYGYTF.

The rearrangement joins TRBV9 to TRBJ2-7, with a weak D call TRBD1 (5 bases). The CDR3 consists of 13 residues. CDR1 is SGDLS and CDR2 is YYNGEE in the germline V gene. The ends were cut back, 3 bases at V and 3 bases at J, with 10 bases in the middle. CDR3 sequence (DNA): TGTGCCAGCAGCGAGCAGGGTTACTACGAGCAGTACTTC. Translated: CASSEQGYYEQYF. The full variable domain, rest sourced from reference TRBV9 and TRBJ2-7, is DSGVTQTPKHLITATGQRVTLRCSPRSGDLSVYWYQQSLDQGLQFLIQYYNGEERAKGNILERFSAQQFPDLHSELNLSSLELGDSALYFCASSEQGYYEQYFGPGTRLTVT.

This sequence joins TRBV19 and TRBJ1-5, with D possibly being TRBD1 (6 bases). The germline V gene has CDR1 LNHDA and CDR2 SQIVND (reference sequence). The CDR3 contains 16 residues. Between the trimmed V and J ends, which lost 10 bases and 1 base, there was a span of 20 bases. This chain's CDR3 is CATTSGGRRSNQPQHF. CDR3 DNA sequence: TGTGCCACCACATCTGGGGGGCGAAGGAGCAATCAGCCCCAGCATTTT.

CDR3 in DNA: TGTGCCAGCAGCGTAGGTGGGGGAGCCCCTGAAGCTTTCTTT. Its translation: CASSVGGGAPEAFF. J is TRBJ1-1 and V is TRBV9; the D gene is possibly TRBD1 (5 bases). The CDR3 spans 14 residues. Trimming shortened V by 0 bases and J by 6 bases, and 12 bases separated the two germline ends. Looked up from germline, CDR1 is SGDLS and CDR2 is YYNGEE.

J is TRBJ1-1 and V is TRBV20-1; no clear D gene. CDR3 length: 15 residues. Trimming shortened V by 3 bases and J by 0 bases, and 14 bases separated the two germline ends. Germline assignment: CDR1 DFQATT and CDR2 SNEGSKA (reference sequence). The CDR3 coding sequence is TGCAGTGCTAGTGAAGTGGGGTCTATGAACACTGAAGCTTTCTTT. Encoded protein: CSASEVGSMNTEAFF.

CDR3 sequence reads: CAWAPQGPVSQPQHF. The CDR3, as DNA: TGTGCCTGGGCCCCACAGGGTCCGGTCAGTCAGCCCCAGCATTTT. V gene TRBV30 combines with J gene TRBJ1-5; D possibly corresponds to TRBD1 (6 bases). The CDR3 sequence is 15 residues long. The germline V gene encodes CDR1 GTSNPN and CDR2 SVGIG (reference sequence). V lost 5 bases to trimming and J lost 6 bases, with 20 bases between them.

The V gene is TRBV29-1, the J gene TRBJ2-7, with 8 bases identical to TRBD2. The CDR3 runs to 18 residues. CDR1 and CDR2 from the germline V gene are SQVTM and ANQGSEA. V lost 4 bases and J lost 3; bases outside the gene matches: 20. The CDR3 is CSVVSAGGAGSQNYEQYF. The CDR3 DNA reads as TGCAGCGTTGTATCCGCGGGGGGTGCCGGCTCACAGAACTACGAGCAGTACTTC.

The chain employs TRBV21-1 and TRBJ1-3; the D segment call TRBD1 is taken from the table without a DNA check. TRBV21-1 is a pseudogene. This CDR3 spans 20 amino acids. The CDR3 spells CASSKKSPGQGPFSGNTIYF. CDR3 sequence (DNA): TGTGCCAGCAGCAAGAAGTCCCCGGGACAGGGGCCTTTCTCTGGAAACACCATATATTTT.

The rearrangement joins TRBV12-3 or TRBV12-4 to TRBJ1-1; D ambiguous. The CDR3 loop spans 13 amino acids. V shed 7 bases and J shed 0 bases, with 9 bases lying between them. The chain's CDR3 is CASTLYMNTEAFF. The CDR3 DNA follows: TGTGCCAGCACCCTTTATATGAACACTGAAGCTTTCTTT.

The chain couples TRBV7-9 to TRBJ2-7; D might be TRBD2 (6 bases). The length of the CDR3 is 15 residues. CDR1 and CDR2 from the germline V gene are SEHNR and FQNEAQ (reference sequence). V was clipped by 5 bases and J by 2 bases, with 16 bases between them. CDR3 coding DNA: TGTGCCAGCAGCGTGCGGGACCAGGGCACCTACGAGCAGTACTTC. Protein sequence: CASSVRDQGTYEQYF. Full variable domain (outside the CDR3, taken from reference TRBV7-9 and TRBJ2-7): DTGVSQNPRHKITKRGQNVTFRCDPISEHNRLYWYRQTLGQGPEFLTYFQNEAQLEKSRLLSDRFSAERPKGSFSTLEIQRTEQGDSAMYLCASSVRDQGTYEQYFGPGTRLTVT.

The rearrangement links TRBV7-6 to TRBJ2-1; TRBD2 aligns across 9 bases. CDR3 length: 17 amino acids. V lost 2 bases and J lost 8; bases outside the gene matches: 13. Germline CDR1 reads SGHVS; CDR2 reads FNYEAQ. This CDR3 reads CASSLSTGTSIPDEQFF. CDR3 bases: TGTGCCAGCAGCTTATCCACCGGGACTAGCATTCCGGATGAGCAGTTCTTC.

The CDR3 here is CASSLQRGVGQPQHF. Here the CDR3 DNA reads TGTGCCAGCTCCCTACAAAGGGGGGTGGGACAGCCCCAGCATTTT. The chain is built from TRBV6-5 and TRBJ1-5; D is perhaps TRBD1 (6 bases). The CDR3 covers 15 residues. The germline V gene has CDR1 MNHEY and CDR2 SVGAGI. The V end lost 8 bases, the J end lost 7 bases, and 21 bases lay between the germline ends.

The chain is built from TRBV19 and TRBJ2-2; 11 bases are shared with TRBD2. The trim removed 6 bases at V and 1 base at J, leaving 13 bases unmatched. The CDR3 loop spans 19 amino acids. The germline CDR1 and CDR2 sequences are LNHDA and SQIVND (reference sequence). The CDR3 DNA reads as TGTGCCAGTAGCAAATTGGGATTAGGGACTAGCGGGAACACCGGGGAGCTGTTTTTT. It yields the protein CASSKLGLGTSGNTGELFF.

The V call is TRBV6-5, the J call TRBJ1-2, with 7 bases lining up with TRBD1. The V segment lost 8 bases and the J segment 8 bases; nucleotides outside the gene matches: 8. The CDR3 loop spans 12 amino acids. Germline V CDR1 and CDR2: MNHEY, SVGAGI. CDR3 sequence reads: CASHTGVYGYTF. The CDR3 DNA reads TGTGCCAGCCACACAGGGGTCTACGGCTACACCTTC.

V gene TRBV20-1 combines with J gene TRBJ2-1; D perhaps matches TRBD2 (5 bases). The germline CDR1 and CDR2 sequences are DFQATT and SNEGSKA (reference sequence). The CDR3 extends over 11 amino acids. Trimming took off 2 bases at V and 9 bases at J, with 8 bases between the two ends. The CDR3 spells CSARMGSEQFF. CDR3 nucleotides: TGCAGTGCTAGAATGGGGAGTGAGCAGTTCTTC.

CDR3 in amino acids: CASSDSKETQYF. The CDR3 DNA reads TGTGCCAGCTCGGACTCTAAAGAGACCCAGTACTTC. This chain uses TRBV11-3 with TRBJ2-5; the D gene is possibly TRBD2 (5 bases). Germline CDR1 SGHNT, CDR2 YENEEA. V was cut by 8 bases and J by 3 bases, with 10 bases left in between. There are 12 residues in the CDR3.

The genes are TRBV11-3 and TRBJ1-1; D is possibly TRBD1 (6 bases). The CDR3 totals 13 residues. From germline, CDR1 is SGHNT and CDR2 YENEEA. The V end lost 1 base, the J end lost 6 bases, and 9 bases lay between the germline ends. For the CDR3, the DNA is TGTGCCAGCAGCTTAGGACAGGTGTCTGAAGCTTTCTTT. Its protein is CASSLGQVSEAFF.

This chain uses TRBV7-2 with TRBJ1-1, with 10 nucleotides matching TRBD1. Per the germline V gene, CDR1 is SGHTA and CDR2 is FQGNSA. The CDR3 length is 18 residues. V lost 3 bases to trimming and J lost 0 bases; unmatched junction nucleotides: 10. CDR3 DNA sequence: TGTGCCAGCAGCTTGAGGGGGGGGACAGGGGCTCTGAACACTGAAGCTTTCTTT. It codes for CASSLRGGTGALNTEAFF.

The chain is built from TRBV3-1 (or the pseudogene TRBV3-2) and TRBJ2-1, with 8 nucleotides matching TRBD2. The CDR3 is made up of 13 amino acids. Germline CDR1 and CDR2: LGHDT and YNNKEL (reference sequence). Trimming removed 4 bases from V and 6 bases from J; junction bases left unmatched: 2. In nucleotides, the CDR3 is TGTGCCAGCAGCCTCGGACTAGCCAATGAGCAGTTCTTC. It specifies CASSLGLANEQFF.

This rearrangement joins TRBV27 to TRBJ1-1; D unclear. The CDR3 length is 12 residues. The germline gives CDR1 MNHEY, CDR2 SMNVEV (reference sequence). The V gene lost 9 bases and the J gene lost 1 base, with 9 bases spanning the gap. The CDR3 sequence: CASGRRNTEAFF. The CDR3 bases are TGTGCCAGTGGGAGGAGGAACACTGAAGCTTTCTTT.

The V and J genes are TRBV5-6 and TRBJ2-7; maybe TRBD1 (5 bases). The germline V gene has CDR1 SGHDT and CDR2 YYEEEE. Trimming pared 4 bases from V and 4 bases from J, leaving 9 bases between. The CDR3 sequence is 12 residues long. The CDR3 here is CASSQDRYEQYF. The CDR3 nucleotides are TGTGCCAGCAGCCAAGACAGATACGAGCAGTACTTC. The variable domain in full, completed from reference TRBV5-6 and TRBJ2-7, reads DAGVTQSPTHLIKTRGQQVTLRCSPKSGHDTVSWYQQALGQGPQFIFQYYEEEERQRGNFPDRFSGHQFPNYSSELNVNALLLGDSALYLCASSQDRYEQYFGPGTRLTVT.

The V call is TRBV2, the J call TRBJ2-7, with D perhaps TRBD1 or TRBD2 (5 bases each). CDR3 size: 13 residues. Germline values: CDR1 SNHLY, CDR2 FYNNEI. Trimming left V 5 bases short and J 4 bases short, with 12 bases between. The CDR3 loop is CASSHGADYEQYF. The CDR3 DNA follows: TGTGCCAGCAGTCACGGGGCCGATTACGAGCAGTACTTC.

The CDR3, as DNA: TGTGCCACCAGTGAGGCAGGGGGCGTGCAGCCCCAGCATTTT. Its translation: CATSEAGGVQPQHF. V usage is TRBV24-1 and J usage is TRBJ1-5; 8 nucleotides align to TRBD1. The CDR3 consists of 14 residues. V gave up 4 bases and J gave up 7 bases; unmatched junction bases: 5. Germline lookup yields CDR1 KGHDR and CDR2 SFDVKD.

The J gene is TRBJ1-2, the V gene TRBV4-1, with TRBD1 matching 7 bases. The germline CDR1 and CDR2 sequences are MGHRA and YSYEKL. The CDR3 is 13 amino acids. V gave up 4 bases and J gave up 2 bases; unmatched junction bases: 1. The CDR3 sequence: CASSPQGNYGYTF. CDR3 DNA sequence: TGCGCCAGCAGCCCACAGGGGAACTATGGCTACACCTTC.

V is TRBV19 and J is TRBJ1-3; TRBD1 matches 10 bases. Germline V CDR1 and CDR2: LNHDA, SQIVND (reference sequence). The CDR3 runs 16 residues. Trimming removed 5 bases from V and 2 bases from J; junction bases left unmatched: 6. CDR3 sequence (DNA): TGTGCCAGTAGTTTCGGGACAGGGGACCCTGGAAACACCATATATTTT. Translated, it gives CASSFGTGDPGNTIYF.

J is TRBJ1-3 and V is TRBV5-1; perhaps TRBD1 as D (5 bases). Germline V gives CDR1 SGHRS, CDR2 YFSETQ. This CDR3 has 15 residues. Between the trimmed V and J ends, which lost 3 bases and 1 base, there was a span of 11 bases. The CDR3 nucleotides read TGCGCCAGCAGCTGGGGGGACTCGTCTGGAAACACCATATATTTT. Its translation: CASSWGDSSGNTIYF.

The chain employs TRBV5-5 and TRBJ1-1; D might be TRBD1 (5 bases). Germline V lookup: CDR1 SGHKS, CDR2 YYEKEE (reference sequence). This CDR3 contains 14 residues. With 6 bases removed from V and 2 bases from J, the gap between germline ends came to 14 bases. The CDR3 region is CASNIDRLNTEAFF. CDR3 DNA: TGTGCCAGCAATATCGACAGATTAAACACTGAAGCTTTCTTT.

This clone was counted a single time. V usage is TRBV6-2 or TRBV6-3 and J usage is TRBJ2-1; 7 bases agree with TRBD2. CDR1 is MNHEY, CDR2 SVGEGT, per germline. After removal of 2 bases from V and 4 bases from J, the junction contained 5 bases not matched to a gene. The CDR3 totals 15 residues. CDR3 residues: CASSYPGGGYNEQFF. The CDR3 DNA sequence: TGTGCCAGCAGTTACCCGGGAGGAGGATACAATGAGCAGTTCTTC.

This clone was recorded only once. In nucleotides, the CDR3 is TGCAGCGTTGACTCCGTCTTCACAGATACGCAGTATTTT. Encoded protein: CSVDSVFTDTQYF. The genes are TRBV29-1 and TRBJ2-3; no definite D call. Per germline, CDR1 SQVTM and CDR2 ANQGSEA. The V and J ends lost 3 bases and 2 bases respectively, with 9 bases between them. This CDR3 spans 13 amino acids.

The genes are TRBV5-1 and TRBJ2-5, with a possible D match to TRBD1 (6 bases). The V gene's germline CDR1 is SGHRS and CDR2 YFSETQ. V lost 7 bases and J 2 bases, leaving 18 bases between the germline ends. The CDR3 contains 15 residues. CDR3 region: CASRSDLGQQETQYF. The DNA for the CDR3 is TGCGCCAGCCGATCCGACCTCGGACAGCAAGAGACCCAGTACTTC.